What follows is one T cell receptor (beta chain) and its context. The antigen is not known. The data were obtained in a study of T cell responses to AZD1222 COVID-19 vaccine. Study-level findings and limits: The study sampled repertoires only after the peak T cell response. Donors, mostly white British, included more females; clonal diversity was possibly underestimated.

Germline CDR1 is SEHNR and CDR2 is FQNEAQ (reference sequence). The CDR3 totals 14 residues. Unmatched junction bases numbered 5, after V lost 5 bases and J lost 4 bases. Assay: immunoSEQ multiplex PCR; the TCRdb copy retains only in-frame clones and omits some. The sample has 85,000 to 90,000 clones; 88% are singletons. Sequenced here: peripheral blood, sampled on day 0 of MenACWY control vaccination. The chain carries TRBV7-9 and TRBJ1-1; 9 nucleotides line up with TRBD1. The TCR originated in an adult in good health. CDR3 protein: CASSKNRGLTEAFF. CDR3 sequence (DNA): TGTGCCAGCAGCAAGAACAGGGGGCTCACTGAAGCTTTCTTT.